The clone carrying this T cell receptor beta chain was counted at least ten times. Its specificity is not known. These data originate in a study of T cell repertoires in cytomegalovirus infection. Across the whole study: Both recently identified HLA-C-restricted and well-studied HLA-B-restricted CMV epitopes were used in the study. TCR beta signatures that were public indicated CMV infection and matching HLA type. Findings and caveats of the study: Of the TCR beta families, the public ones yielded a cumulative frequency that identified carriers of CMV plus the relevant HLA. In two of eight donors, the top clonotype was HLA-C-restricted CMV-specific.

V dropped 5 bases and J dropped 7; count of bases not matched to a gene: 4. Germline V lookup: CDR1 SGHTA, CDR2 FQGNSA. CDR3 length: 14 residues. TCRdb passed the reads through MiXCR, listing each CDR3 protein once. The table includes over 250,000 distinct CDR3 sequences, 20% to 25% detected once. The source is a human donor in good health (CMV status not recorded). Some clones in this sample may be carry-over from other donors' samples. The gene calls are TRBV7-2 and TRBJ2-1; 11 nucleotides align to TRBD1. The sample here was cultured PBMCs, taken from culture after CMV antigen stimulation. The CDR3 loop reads CASSQDRGHNEQFF. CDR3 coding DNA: TGTGCCAGCAGCCAGGACAGGGGGCATAATGAGCAGTTCTTC.